This T cell receptor (beta chain) is drawn from a study of T cell responses to AZD1222 COVID-19 vaccine. Study context: Timing groups of about 4 and about 12 weeks for second doses were pooled.

Germline loops: CDR1 SEHNR, CDR2 FQNEAQ (reference sequence). Trimming took 5 bases from V and 4 from J, leaving 8 bases between them. The CDR3 has 12 amino acids. Sequencing used immunoSEQ multiplex PCR; TCRdb keeps in-frame clones, though not all of them. The table shows around 120,000 clones, with approximately 84% occurring only once. The chain recombines TRBV7-9 with TRBJ2-5; D is unresolved. The clonotype originates from an adult in good health. This material consisted of peripheral blood, taken on day 0 of AZD1222 vaccination. As DNA, the CDR3 is TGTGCCAGCAGCCGTCCCCCAGAGACCCAGTACTTC. It is translated as CASSRPPETQYF. The complete variable domain, with remaining parts taken from reference TRBV7-9 and TRBJ2-5, reads DTGVSQNPRHKITKRGQNVTFRCDPISEHNRLYWYRQTLGQGPEFLTYFQNEAQLEKSRLLSDRFSAERPKGSFSTLEIQRTEQGDSAMYLCASSRPPETQYFGPGTRLLVL.